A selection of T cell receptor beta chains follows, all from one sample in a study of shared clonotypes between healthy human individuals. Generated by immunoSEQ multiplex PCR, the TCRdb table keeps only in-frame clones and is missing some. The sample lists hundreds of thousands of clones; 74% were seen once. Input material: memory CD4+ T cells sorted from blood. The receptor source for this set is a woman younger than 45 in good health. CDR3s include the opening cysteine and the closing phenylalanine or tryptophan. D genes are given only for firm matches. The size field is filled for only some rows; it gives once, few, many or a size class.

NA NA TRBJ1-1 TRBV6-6 TGTGCCAGCAGTCCGATCACAGGGAACACTGAAGCTTTCTTT CASSPITGNTEAFF
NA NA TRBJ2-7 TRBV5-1 TGCGCCAGCAGCTCTGGGTACGAAGGTAACGAGCAGTACTTC CASSSGYEGNEQYF
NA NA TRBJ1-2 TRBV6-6 TGTGCCAGCAGTTACTCGGACGGGAACGGCTACACCTTC CASSYSDGNGYTF
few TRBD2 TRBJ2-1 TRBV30 TGTGCCTGGAGTGCCGGGACTAGCGGGTCCAATGAGCAGTTCTTC CAWSAGTSGSNEQFF
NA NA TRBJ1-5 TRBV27 TGTGCCAGCAGCACAGGGCAAAGCAATCAGCCCCAGCATTTT CASSTGQSNQPQHF
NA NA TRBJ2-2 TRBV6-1 TGTGCCAGCAGCGAACCCCCCAACACCGGGGAGCTGTTTTTT CASSEPPNTGELFF
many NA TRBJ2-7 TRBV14 TGTGCCAGCAGCCGGCTGGGTTACAGGGAAGCCTACGAGCAGTACTTC CASSRLGYREAYEQYF
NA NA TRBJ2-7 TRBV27 TGTGCCAGCAGTTCCGGATACTCCTACGAGCAGTACTTC CASSSGYSYEQYF
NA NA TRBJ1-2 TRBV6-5 TGTGCCTGCAGGGTAGGCCCCTATGGCTACACCTTC CACRVGPYGYTF
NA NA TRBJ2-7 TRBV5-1 TGCGCCAGCACCTTATCGACAGGAAACTACGAGCAGTACTTC CASTLSTGNYEQYF
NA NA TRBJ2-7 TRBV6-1 TGTGCCGGAGGAGGGTTTGCCTACGAGCAGTACTTC CAGGGFAYEQYF
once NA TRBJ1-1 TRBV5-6 TGTGCCAGCAGCTTGACGGACCGAAGTACTGAAGCTTTCTTT CASSLTDRSTEAFF
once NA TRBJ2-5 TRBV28 TGTGCCAGCAGTGACTCGTCTCGGGAGACCCAGTACTTC CASSDSSRETQYF
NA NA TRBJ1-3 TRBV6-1 TGTGCCAGCACCGGCGTAGTCTCTGGAAACACCATATATTTT CASTGVVSGNTIYF
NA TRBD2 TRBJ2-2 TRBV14 TGTGCCAGCAGCCACGTTCGGACTAGCGTTGGTTTCATTAACACCGGGGAGCTGTTTTTT CASSHVRTSVGFINTGELFF
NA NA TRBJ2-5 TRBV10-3 TGTGCCATCAACCGGGACCTTCAAGAGACCCAGTACTTC CAINRDLQETQYF
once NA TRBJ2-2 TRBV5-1 TGCGCCAGCAGCTCGCAGGGACCAAACACCGGGGAGCTGTTTTTT CASSSQGPNTGELFF
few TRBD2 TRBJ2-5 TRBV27 TGTGCCAGCCGGGGGGGGGAGACCCAGTACTTC CASRGGETQYF
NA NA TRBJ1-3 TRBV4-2 TGTGCCAGCAGCCAAGACGAGAGGTACTCTGGAAACACCATATATTTT CASSQDERYSGNTIYF
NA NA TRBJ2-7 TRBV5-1 TGCGCCAGCAGCTTGAGGCAGGCGGGACGCGCCTCCTACGAGCAGTACTTC CASSLRQAGRASYEQYF
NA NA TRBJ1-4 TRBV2 TGTGCCAGCAGTGGGGCAGGAATGAAAAAGCTGTTTTTT CASSGAGMKKLFF
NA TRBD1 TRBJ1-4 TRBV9 TGTGCCAGCAGCGTAGGTGGACAGGGGGGACGGGCTGCTAATGAAAAACTGTTTTTT CASSVGGQGGRAANEKLFF
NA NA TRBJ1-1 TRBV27 TGTGCCAGCAGTACCCCTTTGAACACTGAAGCTTTCTTT CASSTPLNTEAFF
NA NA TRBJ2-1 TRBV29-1 TGCAGCGTGGTTCCGGGACAACGGGGCAATGAGCAGTTCTTC CSVVPGQRGNEQFF
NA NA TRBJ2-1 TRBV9 TGTGCCAGCAGCGTAGGGAGCGCGGCCTACAATGAGCAGTTCTTC CASSVGSAAYNEQFF
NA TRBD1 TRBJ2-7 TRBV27 TGTGCCAGCCCCCGGGACAGGGGGCAAAGAGAGCAGTACTTC CASPRDRGQREQYF
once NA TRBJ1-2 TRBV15 TGTGCCACCAGACCAAGAGGGGCCTCCGGTGGCTACACCTTC CATRPRGASGGYTF
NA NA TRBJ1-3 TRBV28 TGTGCCAGCAGCTTAAACGTTGGAAACACCATATATTTT CASSLNVGNTIYF
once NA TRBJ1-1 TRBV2 TGTGCCAGCAGTGAAACAGGCCTTAACACTGAAGCTTTCTTT CASSETGLNTEAFF
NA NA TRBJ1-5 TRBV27 TGTGCCAGCAGTTTACAGGGAGGCAATCAGCCCCAGCATTTT CASSLQGGNQPQHF
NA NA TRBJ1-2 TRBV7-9 TGTGCCAGCAGCTTGTCTGGGTCTAACTATGGCTACACCTTC CASSLSGSNYGYTF
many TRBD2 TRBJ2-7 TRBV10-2 TGCGCCAGCAGTGAGTTTACTAGCGGGAGGGACGAGCAGTACTTC CASSEFTSGRDEQYF
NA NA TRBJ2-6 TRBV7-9 TGTGCCAGCAGCTTAATGGGTTCTGGGGCCAACGTCCTGACTTTC CASSLMGSGANVLTF
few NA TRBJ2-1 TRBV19 TGTGCCAGTAGTATAAGGGGGTCCCAGTTCTTC CASSIRGSQFF
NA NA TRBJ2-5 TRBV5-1 TGCGCCAGCAGCTTGTATGCAGGGGTTGAAGAGACCCAGTACTTC CASSLYAGVEETQYF
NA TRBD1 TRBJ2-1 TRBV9 TGTGCCAGCAGCATGGGACAGGGGCTTTACAATGAGCAGTTCTTC CASSMGQGLYNEQFF